The present TCR beta chain was sequenced within a study of T cell responses to AZD1222 COVID-19 vaccine. Study-wide results and caveats: The study found Spike-specific TCR breadth and depth rose after two AZD1222 doses. The donor cohort was predominantly white British with a female majority, and clonal diversity may have been underestimated.

This clone was picked up a small number of times. Its antigen is not identified. TCRdb's table, derived via immunoSEQ multiplex PCR, lists solely in-frame clones and lacks some. The profile shows 100,000 to 150,000 clones, 70% to 90% of them singletons. V was clipped by 2 bases and J by 2 bases, with 3 bases between them. CDR3 length: 13 amino acids. The clonotype originates from an adult in good health. The sample consisted of peripheral blood, taken on day 0 of AZD1222 vaccination. The gene calls are TRBV12-3 or TRBV12-4 and TRBJ2-2; D is undetermined. The chain's CDR3 is CASSLSNTGELFF. The CDR3 DNA follows: TGTGCCAGCAGTTTAAGTAACACCGGGGAGCTGTTTTTT.